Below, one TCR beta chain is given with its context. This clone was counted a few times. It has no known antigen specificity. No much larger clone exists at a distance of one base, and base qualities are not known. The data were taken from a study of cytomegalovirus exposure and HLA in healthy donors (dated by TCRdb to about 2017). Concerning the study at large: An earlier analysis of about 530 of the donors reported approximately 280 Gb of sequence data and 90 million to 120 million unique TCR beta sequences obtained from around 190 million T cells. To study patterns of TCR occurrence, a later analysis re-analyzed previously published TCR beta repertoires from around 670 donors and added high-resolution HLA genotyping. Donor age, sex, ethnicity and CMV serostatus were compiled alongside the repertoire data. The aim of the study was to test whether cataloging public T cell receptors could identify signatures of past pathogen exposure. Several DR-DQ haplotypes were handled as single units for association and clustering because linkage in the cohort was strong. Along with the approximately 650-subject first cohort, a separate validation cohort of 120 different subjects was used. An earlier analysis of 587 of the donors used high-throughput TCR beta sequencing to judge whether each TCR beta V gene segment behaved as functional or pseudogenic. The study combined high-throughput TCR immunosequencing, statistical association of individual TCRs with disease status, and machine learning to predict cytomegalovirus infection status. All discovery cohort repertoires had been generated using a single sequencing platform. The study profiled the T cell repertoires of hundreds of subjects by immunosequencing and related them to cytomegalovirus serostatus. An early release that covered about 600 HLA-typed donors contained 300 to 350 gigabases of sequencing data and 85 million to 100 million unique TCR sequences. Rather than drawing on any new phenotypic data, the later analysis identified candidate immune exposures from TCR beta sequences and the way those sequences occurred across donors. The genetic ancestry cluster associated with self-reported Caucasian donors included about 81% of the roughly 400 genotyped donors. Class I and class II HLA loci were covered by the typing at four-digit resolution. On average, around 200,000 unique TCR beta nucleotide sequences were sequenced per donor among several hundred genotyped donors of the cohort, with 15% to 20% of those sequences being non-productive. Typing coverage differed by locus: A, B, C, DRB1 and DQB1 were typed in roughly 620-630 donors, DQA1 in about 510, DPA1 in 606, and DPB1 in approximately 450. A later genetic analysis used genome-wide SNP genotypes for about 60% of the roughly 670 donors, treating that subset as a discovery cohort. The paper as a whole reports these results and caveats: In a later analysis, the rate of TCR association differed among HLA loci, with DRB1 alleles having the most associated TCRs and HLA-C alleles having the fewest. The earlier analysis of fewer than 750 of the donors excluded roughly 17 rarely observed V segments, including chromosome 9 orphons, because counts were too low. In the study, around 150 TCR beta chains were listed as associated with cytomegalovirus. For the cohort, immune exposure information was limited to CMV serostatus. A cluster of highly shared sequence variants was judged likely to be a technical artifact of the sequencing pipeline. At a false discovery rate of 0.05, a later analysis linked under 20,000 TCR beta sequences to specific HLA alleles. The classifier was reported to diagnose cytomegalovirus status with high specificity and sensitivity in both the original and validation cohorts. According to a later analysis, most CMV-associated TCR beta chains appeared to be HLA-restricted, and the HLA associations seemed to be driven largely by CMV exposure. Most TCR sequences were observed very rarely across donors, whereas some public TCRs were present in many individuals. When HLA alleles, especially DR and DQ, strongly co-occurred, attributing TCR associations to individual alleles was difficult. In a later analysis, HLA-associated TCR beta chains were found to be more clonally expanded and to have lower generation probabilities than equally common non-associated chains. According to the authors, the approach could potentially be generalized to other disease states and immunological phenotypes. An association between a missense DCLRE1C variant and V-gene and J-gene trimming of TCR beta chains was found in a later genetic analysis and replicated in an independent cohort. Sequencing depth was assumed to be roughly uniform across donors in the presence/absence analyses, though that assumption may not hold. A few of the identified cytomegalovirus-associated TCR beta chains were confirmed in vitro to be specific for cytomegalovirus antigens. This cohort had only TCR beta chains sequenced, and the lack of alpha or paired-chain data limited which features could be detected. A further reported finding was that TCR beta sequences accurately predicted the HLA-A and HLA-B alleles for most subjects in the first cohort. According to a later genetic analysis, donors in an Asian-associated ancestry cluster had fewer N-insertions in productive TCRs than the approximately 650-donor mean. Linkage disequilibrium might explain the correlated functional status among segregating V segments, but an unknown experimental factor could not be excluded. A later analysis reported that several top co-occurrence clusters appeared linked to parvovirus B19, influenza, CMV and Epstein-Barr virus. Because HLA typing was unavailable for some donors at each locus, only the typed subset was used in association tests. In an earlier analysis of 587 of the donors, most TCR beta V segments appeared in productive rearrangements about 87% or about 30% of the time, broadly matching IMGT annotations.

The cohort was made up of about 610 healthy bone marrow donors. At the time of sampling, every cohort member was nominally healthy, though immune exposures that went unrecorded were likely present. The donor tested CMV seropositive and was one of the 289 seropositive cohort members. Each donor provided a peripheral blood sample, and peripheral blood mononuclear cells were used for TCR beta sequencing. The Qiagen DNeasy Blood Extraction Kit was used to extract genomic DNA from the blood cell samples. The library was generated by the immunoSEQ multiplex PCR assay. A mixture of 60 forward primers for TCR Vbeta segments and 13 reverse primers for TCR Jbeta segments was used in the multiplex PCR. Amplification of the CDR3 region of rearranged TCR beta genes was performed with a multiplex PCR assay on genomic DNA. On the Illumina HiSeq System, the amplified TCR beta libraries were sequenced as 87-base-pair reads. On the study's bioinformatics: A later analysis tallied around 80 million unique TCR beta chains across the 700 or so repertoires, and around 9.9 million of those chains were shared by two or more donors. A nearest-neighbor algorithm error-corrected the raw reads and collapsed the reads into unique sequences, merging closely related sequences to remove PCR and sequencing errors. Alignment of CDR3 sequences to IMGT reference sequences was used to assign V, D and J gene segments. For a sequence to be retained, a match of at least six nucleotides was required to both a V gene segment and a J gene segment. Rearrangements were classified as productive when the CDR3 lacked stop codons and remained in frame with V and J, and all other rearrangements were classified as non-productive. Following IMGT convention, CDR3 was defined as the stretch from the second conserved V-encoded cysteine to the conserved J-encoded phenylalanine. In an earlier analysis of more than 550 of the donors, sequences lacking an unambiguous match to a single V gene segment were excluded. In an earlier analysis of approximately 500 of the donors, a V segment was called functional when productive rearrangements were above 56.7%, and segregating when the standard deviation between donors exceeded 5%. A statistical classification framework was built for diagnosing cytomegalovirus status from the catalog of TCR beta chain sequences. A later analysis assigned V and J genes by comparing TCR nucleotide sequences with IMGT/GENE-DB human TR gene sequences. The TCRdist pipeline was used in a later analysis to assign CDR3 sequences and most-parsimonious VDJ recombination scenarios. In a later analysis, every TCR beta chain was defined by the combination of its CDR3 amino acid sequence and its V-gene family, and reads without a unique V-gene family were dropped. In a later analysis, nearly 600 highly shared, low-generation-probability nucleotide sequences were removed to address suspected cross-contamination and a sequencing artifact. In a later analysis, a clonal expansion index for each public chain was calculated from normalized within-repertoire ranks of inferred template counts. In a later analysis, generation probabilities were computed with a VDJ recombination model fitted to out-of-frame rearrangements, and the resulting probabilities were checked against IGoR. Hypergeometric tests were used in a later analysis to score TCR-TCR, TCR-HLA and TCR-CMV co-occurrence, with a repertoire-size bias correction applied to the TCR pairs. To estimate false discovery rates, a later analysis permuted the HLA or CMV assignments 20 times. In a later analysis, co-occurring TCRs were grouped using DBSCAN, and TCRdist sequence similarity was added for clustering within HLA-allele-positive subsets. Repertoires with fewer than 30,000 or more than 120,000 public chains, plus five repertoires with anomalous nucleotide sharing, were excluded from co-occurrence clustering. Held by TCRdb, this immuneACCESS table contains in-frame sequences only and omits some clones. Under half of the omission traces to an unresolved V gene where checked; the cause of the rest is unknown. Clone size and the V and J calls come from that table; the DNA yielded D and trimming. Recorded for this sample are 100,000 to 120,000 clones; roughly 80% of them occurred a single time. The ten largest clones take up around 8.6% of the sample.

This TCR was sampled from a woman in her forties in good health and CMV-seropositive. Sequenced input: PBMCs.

The DNA sequence is TGCGCCAGCAGCTTGGAGGGAGTTGAGTATGGTGGCTACACCTTC. This sequence encodes CASSLEGVEYGGYTF. Recombination connected TRBV5-1 to TRBJ1-2, with the D gene not confidently named. Trimming costs V 0 bases and J 7 bases, and their ends lie 16 bases apart. The CDR3 covers 15 residues, taking in both the cysteine and the phenylalanine. Just the 45-base CDR3 DNA is kept, in frame starting at base 1. The germline V gene supplies CDR1 SGHRS and CDR2 YFSETQ.